The rows below give T cell receptor beta chains drawn from one sample of a study of T cell responses to AZD1222 COVID-19 vaccine. Assay used: immunoSEQ multiplex PCR; TCRdb lists only in-frame clones, some missing. The sample shows 65,000 or so clones, about 83% of them seen only once. The sample consisted of peripheral blood, taken on day 0 of AZD1222 vaccination. The receptors shown here come from an adult in good health. The CDR3 runs from the conserved cysteine through the conserved F or W. D genes are given only for firm matches. A row's size may be missing; if present it is once, few, many or a size class.

>TRBJ1-5|NA|TRBV28|NA
CATEGVGLGSNQPQHF
TGTGCCACCGAAGGTGTGGGGCTGGGAAGCAATCAGCCCCAGCATTTT
>TRBJ2-2|once|TRBV5-1|NA
CASSLDTPNTGELFF
TGCGCCAGCAGCTTGGACACACCGAACACCGGGGAGCTGTTTTTT
>TRBJ2-5|NA|TRBV21-1|NA
CASSPTSGGVGLQETQYF
TGTGCCAGCAGCCCGACTAGCGGGGGGGTGGGGCTCCAAGAGACCCAGTACTTC
>TRBJ1-1|NA|TRBV10-1|NA
CASSGGEGLAAEAFF
TGCGCCAGCAGTGGGGGAGAGGGTTTGGCCGCTGAAGCTTTCTTT
>TRBJ1-6|NA|TRBV5-1|NA
CASSWEDPYNSPLHF
TGCGCCAGCAGCTGGGAGGACCCCTATAATTCACCCCTCCACTTT
>TRBJ2-6|NA|TRBV6-4|NA
CASKSDSGANVLTF
TGTGCCAGCAAATCAGACTCTGGGGCCAACGTCCTGACTTTC
>TRBJ1-3|few|TRBV5-6|NA
CASSRGRQRISGNTIYF
TGTGCCAGCAGCAGAGGGAGGCAGCGGATCTCTGGAAACACCATATATTTT
>TRBJ1-5|NA|TRBV6-8|TRBD1
CASSYSTGSQSNQPQHF
TGTGCCAGCAGTTACTCGACAGGGAGTCAGAGCAATCAGCCCCAGCATTTT
>TRBJ2-3|NA|TRBV7-3|TRBD2
CASSLMLAGGQDTQYF
TGTGCCAGCAGCTTAATGCTAGCGGGGGGGCAAGATACGCAGTATTTT
>TRBJ2-5|NA|TRBV28|TRBD2
CASSPRLAGGETQYF
TGTGCCAGCAGCCCCAGACTAGCGGGTGGGGAGACCCAGTACTTC
>TRBJ1-1|NA|TRBV2|NA
CASSGQGYTEAFF
TGTGCCAGCAGTGGCCAGGGTTATACTGAAGCTTTCTTT
>TRBJ2-2|NA|TRBV24-1|NA
CATSSWGNTGELFF
TGTGCCACCAGTAGTTGGGGGAACACCGGGGAGCTGTTTTTT
>TRBJ1-5|once|TRBV5-6|TRBD1
CASSSDRAQPQHF
TGTGCCAGCAGCTCGGACAGGGCTCAGCCCCAGCATTTT
>TRBJ1-6|NA|TRBV5-1|NA
CASSLEVRGTNSPLHF
TGCGCCAGCAGCTTGGAGGTCAGGGGTACGAATTCACCCCTCCACTTT
>TRBJ1-5|once|TRBV27|NA
CASSSKQGQPQHF
TGTGCCAGCAGTTCAAAACAGGGTCAGCCCCAGCATTTT
>TRBJ2-5|NA|TRBV5-1|NA
CASSSTGTTQETQYF
TGCGCCAGCAGCTCCACCGGGACGACCCAAGAGACCCAGTACTTC
>TRBJ1-1|once|TRBV18|TRBD1
CASSPRDRAVFDTEAFF
TGTGCCAGCTCACCCCGGGACAGGGCCGTTTTCGACACTGAAGCTTTCTTT
>TRBJ2-7|NA|TRBV7-9|TRBD1
CASSPPGTGTGEQYF
TGTGCCAGCAGCCCCCCCGGGACAGGGACTGGCGAGCAGTACTTC
>TRBJ2-2|NA|TRBV7-2|TRBD2
CASSLALAGGPGSTGELFF
TGTGCCAGCAGCTTAGCACTAGCGGGGGGGCCGGGGAGCACCGGGGAGCTGTTTTTT
>TRBJ1-2|NA|TRBV25-1|NA
CASSVGRYYGYTF
TGTGCCAGCAGTGTAGGGCGTTACTATGGCTACACCTTC
>TRBJ1-2|NA|TRBV4-1|NA
CASSQETAAFWSYTF
TGCGCCAGCAGCCAAGAGACGGCCGCCTTTTGGAGCTACACCTTC
>TRBJ1-2|NA|TRBV28|NA
CASGNGYTF
TGTGCCAGCGGTAATGGCTACACCTTC
>TRBJ2-1|NA|TRBV3-1/TRBV3-2|TRBD2
CASRNSGSYNEQFF
TGTGCCAGCAGAAATAGCGGGTCCTACAATGAGCAGTTCTTC
>TRBJ1-2|NA|TRBV4-1|TRBD1
CASSQSTGGSYGYTF
TGCGCCAGCAGCCAGTCGACAGGGGGAAGTTATGGCTACACCTTC
>TRBJ2-7|NA|TRBV10-2|NA
CASSDLYEQYF
TGCGCCAGCAGTGACCTCTACGAGCAGTACTTC
>TRBJ1-4|NA|TRBV30|TRBD1
CAWTYGTADGKLFF
TGTGCCTGGACCTACGGGACAGCGGACGGAAAACTGTTTTTT
>TRBJ2-1|NA|TRBV10-1|NA
CASSESPHTYNEQFF
TGCGCCAGCAGTGAATCCCCCCACACCTACAATGAGCAGTTCTTC
>TRBJ2-3|NA|TRBV7-8|NA
CASSWWGAATDTQYF
TGTGCCAGCAGCTGGTGGGGGGCAGCGACAGATACGCAGTATTTT
>TRBJ1-3|NA|TRBV12-3/TRBV12-4|NA
CASRLTGNTIYF
TGTGCCAGCCGCCTCACGGGAAACACCATATATTTT